Following are 20 T cell receptor beta chains from one sample sequenced in a study of cytomegalovirus exposure and HLA in healthy donors. The table came from immunoSEQ multiplex PCR; TCRdb's copy has only in-frame clones and leaves some out. The table shows 180,000 or so clones, with about 89% occurring only once. The sequenced sample was PBMCs. These receptors were obtained from a man aged 18 to 30 in good health and CMV-seropositive.

The chain recombines TRBV4-3 with TRBJ2-7; 9 nucleotides line up with TRBD2. CDR1 and CDR2 (germline): LGHNA, YSLEER. The ends lost 0 bases at V and 3 bases at J; junction bases unmatched: 9. The CDR3 contains 17 residues. This CDR3 is CASSQDRMREGIYEQYF. The CDR3 DNA follows: TGCGCCAGCAGCCAAGATAGGATGCGGGAGGGTATCTACGAGCAGTACTTC.

The chain combines TRBV6-5 with TRBJ2-2; D gene ambiguous. Germline V CDR1 and CDR2: MNHEY, SVGAGI. The germline V and J ends were trimmed by 5 bases and 3 bases, with 7 bases remaining between them. CDR3 length equals 13 residues. CDR3: CASSRVYTGELFF. The DNA of the CDR3 is TGTGCCAGCAGTCGGGTCTACACCGGGGAGCTGTTTTTT.

This clone occurred a few times. V gene TRBV4-2 combines with J gene TRBJ1-3; TRBD1 agrees at 9 bases. The junction had 5 bases not matched to a gene; V was cut back by 0 bases and J by 11 bases. The CDR3 has 14 residues. CDR1 LGHNA and CDR2 YNFKEQ come from the germline V gene. CDR3 nucleotides: TGTGCCAGCAGCCAAGATCGACAGGGGGTAGCCATATATTTT. It translates to CASSQDRQGVAIYF.

V usage is TRBV13 and J usage is TRBJ2-1; 9 bases match TRBD2. Looked up from germline, CDR1 is PRHDT and CDR2 is FYEKMQ (reference sequence). The ends lost 5 bases at V and 3 bases at J; junction bases unmatched: 8. CDR3 size: 16 residues. The CDR3: CASSGEASGNYNEQFF. The CDR3 DNA reads TGTGCCAGCAGCGGAGAGGCTAGCGGGAACTACAATGAGCAGTTCTTC.

This clone showed up just a few times. This chain uses TRBV5-1 with TRBJ2-2; TRBD2 matches at 7 bases. The CDR3 length is 15 residues. V lost 7 bases and J lost 1; bases outside the gene matches: 7. The germline gives CDR1 SGHRS, CDR2 YFSETQ. CDR3 sequence: CASSDPSGNTGELFF. In nucleotides, the CDR3 is TGCGCCAGCTCAGATCCTAGCGGGAACACCGGGGAGCTGTTTTTT.

V gene TRBV2 combines with J gene TRBJ2-7; D remains unclear. There are 13 residues in the CDR3. V lost 7 bases to trimming and J lost 2 bases, with 12 bases between them. From germline, CDR1 is SNHLY and CDR2 FYNNEI. Here the CDR3 DNA reads TGTGCCAGCACGGGTAAAGTCCCCTACGAGCAGTACTTC. This sequence encodes CASTGKVPYEQYF.

This chain connects TRBV5-6 to TRBJ1-2; D is uncertain. V was trimmed by 0 bases and J by 2 bases, leaving 20 bases between them. CDR1 and CDR2 (germline): SGHDT, YYEEEE. The CDR3 totals 18 residues. The CDR3 sequence is CASSLVASRPTHNYGYTF. CDR3 in DNA: TGTGCCAGCAGCTTGGTGGCCTCGAGGCCTACTCACAACTATGGCTACACCTTC.

V is TRBV27 and J is TRBJ1-3; D is uncertain. V was shortened by 6 bases and J by 0 bases, with 9 bases between the two germline ends. Germline assignment: CDR1 MNHEY and CDR2 SMNVEV (reference sequence). The CDR3 totals 14 residues. The CDR3 here is CASSISSSGNTIYF. CDR3 in DNA: TGTGCCAGCAGCATCTCGAGCTCTGGAAACACCATATATTTT.

V usage is TRBV7-2 and J usage is TRBJ2-3; 10 bases line up with TRBD2. The CDR3 has 18 amino acids. V was clipped by 0 bases and J by 3 bases; unmatched bases: 9. Germline values: CDR1 SGHTA, CDR2 FQGNSA. In nucleotides, the CDR3 is TGTGCCAGCAGCTTAGCTCCACCGGGACTAGCGCTGACAGATACGCAGTATTTT. It encodes CASSLAPPGLALTDTQYF.

This clone was seen only once. This chain joins TRBV7-3 and TRBJ2-5; 7 bases align to TRBD1. The CDR3 contains 14 residues. The V gene end was trimmed by 0 bases and the J gene end by 5 bases; junction bases not matched to a gene: 3. The germline gives CDR1 SGHTA, CDR2 FQGTGA. CDR3 in amino acids: CASSLTGGEETQYF. The CDR3 coding sequence is TGTGCCAGCAGCTTAACAGGGGGCGAGGAGACCCAGTACTTC.

This clone came up a few times. V gene TRBV18 combines with J gene TRBJ2-3, with 8 positions matching TRBD1. This CDR3 comprises 16 residues. Germline lookup yields CDR1 KGHSH and CDR2 LQKENI. The V gene end was trimmed by 6 bases and the J gene end by 6 bases; junction bases not matched to a gene: 14. The CDR3 region is CASSPFVGRGLDTQYF. For the CDR3, the DNA is TGTGCCAGCTCCCCGTTTGTGGGCAGGGGGCTTGATACGCAGTATTTT. Full variable domain (outside the CDR3, taken from reference TRBV18 and TRBJ2-3): NAGVMQNPRHLVRRRGQEARLRCSPMKGHSHVYWYRQLPEEGLKFMVYLQKENIIDESGMPKERFSAEFPKEGPSILRIQQVVRGDSAAYFCASSPFVGRGLDTQYFGPGTRLTVL.

This clone was detected a few times. This chain connects TRBV7-2 to TRBJ1-2; maybe TRBD1 (5 bases). Trimming left V 8 bases short and J 2 bases short, with 9 bases between. The CDR3 totals 12 residues. CDR1 SGHTA and CDR2 FQGNSA come from the germline V gene. The CDR3 DNA is TGTGCCAGCCGACGGGGGAACTATGGCTACACCTTC. Residues: CASRRGNYGYTF. Supplemented by reference TRBV7-2 and TRBJ1-2, the full variable domain reads GAGVSQSPSNKVTEKGKDVELRCDPISGHTALYWYRQSLGQGLEFLIYFQGNSAPDKSGLPSDRFSAERTGGSVSTLTIQRTQQEDSAVYLCASRRGNYGYTFGSGTRLTVV.

The chain has TRBV13 and TRBJ1-2, with D maybe TRBD1 (5 bases). Trimming took off 4 bases at V and 2 bases at J, with 8 bases between the two ends. The CDR3 covers 13 residues. Germline loops: CDR1 PRHDT, CDR2 FYEKMQ (reference sequence). As DNA, the CDR3 is TGTGCCAGCAGCTGGGGCAGCAACTATGGCTACACCTTC. The encoded protein is CASSWGSNYGYTF. The entire variable domain, with the rest obtained from reference TRBV13 and TRBJ1-2, is as follows: AAGVIQSPRHLIKEKRETATLKCYPIPRHDTVYWYQQGPGQDPQFLISFYEKMQSDKGSIPDRFSAQQFSDYHSELNMSSLELGDSALYFCASSWGSNYGYTFGSGTRLTVV.

The chain recombines TRBV7-6 with TRBJ1-1, with D possibly being TRBD1 (6 bases). V lost 1 base and J lost 1, with 19 bases in between. The CDR3 sequence is 18 residues long. Germline CDR1 is SGHVS and CDR2 is FNYEAQ. CDR3 DNA sequence: TGTGCCAGCAGCTTAGGGTCTTCGTCAGGGGATCGGAACACTGAAGCTTTCTTT. Protein: CASSLGSSSGDRNTEAFF. Using reference TRBV7-6 and TRBJ1-1 for the parts outside the CDR3, the full variable domain is GAGVSQSPRYKVTKRGQDVALRCDPISGHVSLYWYRQALGQGPEFLTYFNYEAQQDKSGLPNDRFSAERPEGSISTLTIQRTEQRDSAMYRCASSLGSSSGDRNTEAFFGQGTRLTVV.

This clone was recorded once. The genes are TRBV7-9 and TRBJ1-1; D ambiguous. Germline V gives CDR1 SEHNR, CDR2 FQNEAQ (reference sequence). Deletions cut 7 bases from V and 0 bases from J, with 9 bases between. The CDR3 has 13 residues. The chain's CDR3 is CASTFGMNTEAFF. The CDR3, as DNA: TGTGCCAGCACCTTCGGGATGAACACTGAAGCTTTCTTT.

The genes are TRBV7-2 and TRBJ2-7; 7 bases map to TRBD2. The length of the CDR3 is 15 residues. CDR1 SGHTA and CDR2 FQGNSA come from the germline V gene. V was pared by 1 base and J by 0 bases, with 3 bases of the junction left unmatched. CDR3 nucleotide sequence: TGTGCCAGCAGCTTAGGTGGCGGGGGCTCCTACGAGCAGTACTTC. Translation: CASSLGGGGSYEQYF.

This clone was found once. Here the CDR3 DNA reads TGCAGCGTTGAAGGACCTCCGGGACAGGCGCGCGGCTACACCTTC. Translation: CSVEGPPGQARGYTF. The chain has TRBV29-1 and TRBJ1-2, with 8 bases that match TRBD1. The V segment lost 1 base and the J segment 8 bases; nucleotides outside the gene matches: 12. The CDR3 extends over 15 amino acids. Germline-derived CDR1 and CDR2 are SQVTM and ANQGSEA.

The V call is TRBV14, the J call TRBJ2-7; 9 bases agree with TRBD2. The CDR3 has 16 residues. The V segment lost 1 base and the J segment 6 bases; nucleotides outside the gene matches: 10. CDR1 is SGHDN and CDR2 is FVKESK in the germline V gene. The CDR3, as DNA: TGTGCCAGCAGCCAAGGTTGGGGCGGGAGGGCCCGCGAGCAGTACTTC. Translating it yields CASSQGWGGRAREQYF.

The chain links TRBV18 to TRBJ1-1; possible D gene TRBD1, 6 bases. Germline assignment: CDR1 KGHSH and CDR2 LQKENI. V lost 4 bases and J 0 bases, leaving 12 bases between the germline ends. The CDR3 consists of 15 residues. The DNA for the CDR3 is TGTGCCAGCTCACAGGGGGAAAGGATGAACACTGAAGCTTTCTTT. Protein sequence: CASSQGERMNTEAFF. The entire variable domain, with the rest obtained from reference TRBV18 and TRBJ1-1, is as follows: NAGVMQNPRHLVRRRGQEARLRCSPMKGHSHVYWYRQLPEEGLKFMVYLQKENIIDESGMPKERFSAEFPKEGPSILRIQQVVRGDSAAYFCASSQGERMNTEAFFGQGTRLTVV.

V usage is TRBV27 and J usage is TRBJ2-7; TRBD1 might be the D (5 bases). V dropped 2 bases and J dropped 2 bases, with 10 bases sitting between them. Germline V gives CDR1 MNHEY, CDR2 SMNVEV (reference sequence). The CDR3 totals 14 residues. The CDR3 nucleotides read TGTGCCAGCAGTTTAGACAGTGCCCCCTACGAGCAGTACTTC. It encodes CASSLDSAPYEQYF.